Listed here are 16 T cell receptor beta chains from one sample, sequenced in a study of cytomegalovirus exposure and HLA in healthy donors. Primers included in the PCR were 60 Vbeta and 13 Jbeta primers. Sequenced by immunoSEQ multiplex PCR; TCRdb stores in-frame clones only, minus some. The sample contains 35,000 to 55,000 clones, about half of which appear only once. The sample consisted of PBMCs. The receptor source for this set is a man in his sixties in good health and CMV-seronegative.

The chain employs TRBV30 and TRBJ1-6; no clear D gene. Germline CDR1 GTSNPN, CDR2 SVGIG (reference sequence). The ends were cut back, 0 bases at V and 7 bases at J, with 7 bases in the middle. This CDR3 spans 13 amino acids. Written as DNA, the CDR3 is TGTGCCTGGAGTGTTGAGCGGAATTCACCCCTCCACTTT. Translating it yields CAWSVERNSPLHF. The whole variable domain, remainder taken from reference TRBV30 and TRBJ1-6, is SQTIHQWPATLVQPVGSPLSLECTVEGTSNPNLYWYRQAAGRGLQLLFYSVGIGQISSEVPQNLSASRPQDRQFILSSKKLLLSDSGFYLCAWSVERNSPLHFGNGTRLTVT.

The rearrangement uses TRBV5-1 and TRBJ2-6, with D possibly TRBD1 on 6 matching bases. Germline V gives CDR1 SGHRS, CDR2 YFSETQ. The CDR3 length is 14 residues. V was trimmed by 2 bases and J by 11 bases, leaving 14 bases between them. In DNA, the CDR3 is TGCGCCAGCAGCTTAATCCGGGACAACCACGTCCTGACTTTC. Translated, it gives CASSLIRDNHVLTF.

For the CDR3, the DNA is TGCGCCAGCAGCTTGAGGGGACAGGTTTTCGACTACACCTTC. Protein sequence: CASSLRGQVFDYTF. The gene calls are TRBV5-1 and TRBJ1-2, with 8 bases aligning to TRBD1. Germline-derived CDR1 and CDR2 are SGHRS and YFSETQ. The V segment lost 1 base and the J segment 10 bases; nucleotides outside the gene matches: 9. The CDR3 spans 14 residues.

This clone was found a few times. This sample also contains other DNA sequences that code for the same CDR3. The rearrangement uses TRBV28 and TRBJ2-2, with a tentative D call TRBD2 (5 bases). V shed 10 bases and J shed 8 bases, with 8 bases lying between them. CDR1 is MDHEN and CDR2 is SYDVKM in the germline V gene. The CDR3 is 10 amino acids. The CDR3 DNA is TGTGCCACTAGCACGGGGGAGCTGTTTTTT. It codes for CATSTGELFF.

V is TRBV30 and J is TRBJ2-6, with D perhaps TRBD1 (6 bases). The V gene lost 2 bases and the J gene lost 1 base, with 9 bases spanning the gap. Germline CDR1 is GTSNPN and CDR2 is SVGIG (reference sequence). This CDR3 comprises 15 residues. CDR3 in DNA: TGTGCCTGGAGTATACAGGGATCTGGGGCCAACGTCCTGACTTTC. Protein product: CAWSIQGSGANVLTF.

This clone was seen more than once but under ten times. The V gene is TRBV7-8, the J gene TRBJ1-5; the D gene is possibly TRBD1 (5 bases). Trimming removed 0 bases from V and 11 bases from J, with 14 bases in between. Germline CDR1 and CDR2: SGHVS and FQNEAQ. CDR3 length: 14 residues. CDR3 in amino acids: CASSLAGPRVSQHF. CDR3 DNA sequence: TGTGCCAGCAGCTTAGCGGGGCCCCGTGTTTCCCAGCATTTT.

The chain uses TRBV5-1 and TRBJ1-1, with a possible D match to TRBD1 (5 bases). Germline V gives CDR1 SGHRS, CDR2 YFSETQ. V gave up 4 bases and J gave up 0 bases, with 10 bases separating them. The CDR3 is made up of 14 amino acids. The CDR3 protein is CASSRGLMNTEAFF. DNA for the CDR3: TGCGCCAGCAGCCGGGGACTTATGAACACTGAAGCTTTCTTT.

This rearrangement joins TRBV6-6 to TRBJ1-1; D is uncertain. The CDR3 is 13 amino acids. Germline V gives CDR1 MNHNY, CDR2 SVGAGI (reference sequence). V was pared by 6 bases and J by 4 bases, with 12 bases between. The CDR3 loop is CASSGSSGTEAFF. CDR3 in DNA: TGTGCCAGCAGCGGATCATCAGGCACTGAAGCTTTCTTT.

This clone was seen more than once but under ten times. The gene calls are TRBV5-4 and TRBJ2-1, with unresolved D. This CDR3 region has 13 residues. V lost 4 bases, J lost 0 bases, and 5 bases lay in between. Germline CDR1 is SGHNT and CDR2 is YYREEE (reference sequence). The DNA of the CDR3 is TGTGCCAGCAGCCCAGACTCCTACAATGAGCAGTTCTTC. It yields the protein CASSPDSYNEQFF.

The chain couples TRBV6-5 to TRBJ2-2; tentatively, D is TRBD2 (6 bases). With 7 bases removed from V and 5 bases from J, the gap between germline ends came to 17 bases. The CDR3 consists of 15 residues. Per germline, CDR1 MNHEY and CDR2 SVGAGI. The CDR3 DNA is TGTGCCAGCACCCCGGAGGGCTTGGGAACCGGGGAGCTGTTTTTT. Translating gives CASTPEGLGTGELFF.

The chain combines TRBV6-5 with TRBJ2-5; tentative D call: TRBD2 (5 bases). The end of the DNA is better explained by TRBJ2-7, so the J call may be wrong. From germline, CDR1 is MNHEY and CDR2 SVGAGI. This CDR3 comprises 15 residues. The CDR3 DNA follows: TGTGCCAGCAGTTACTCCTACGGGGACTCCTACGAGCAGTACTTC. Its protein is CASSYSYGDSYEQYF.

In this sample, this clone turned up many times. The chain is built from TRBV4-1 and TRBJ2-7; D is possibly TRBD2 (6 bases). There are 15 residues in the CDR3. Trimming took off 4 bases at V and 0 bases at J, with 13 bases between the two ends. The germline CDR1 and CDR2 sequences are MGHRA and YSYEKL. The CDR3, as DNA: TGCGCCAGCAGCCGCGGGACGGTCAGCTCCTACGAGCAGTACTTC. Translated, it gives CASSRGTVSSYEQYF.

The J gene is TRBJ1-1, the V gene TRBV15; D is perhaps TRBD1 (6 bases). V was pared by 5 bases and J by 5 bases, with 15 bases between. Looked up from germline, CDR1 is LNHNV and CDR2 is YYDKDF (reference sequence). The CDR3 covers 14 residues. The CDR3 loop reads CATSPNRADTEAFF. CDR3 coding DNA: TGTGCCACCAGCCCAAACAGGGCAGATACTGAAGCTTTCTTT.

This clone was recorded only once. The J gene is TRBJ2-3, the V gene TRBV29-1, with D possibly matching TRBD2 (5 bases). Germline V gives CDR1 SQVTM, CDR2 ANQGSEA. The CDR3 sequence is 13 residues long. V was trimmed by 4 bases and J by 5 bases, leaving 13 bases between them. In DNA form, the CDR3 reads TGCAGCGTTGCCCCCGGAGGAGGAGATACGCAGTATTTT. It specifies CSVAPGGGDTQYF.

V is TRBV7-8 and J is TRBJ2-3; 7 bases agree with TRBD2. The CDR3 consists of 16 residues. Germline trimming cut 0 bases from V and 3 bases from J; bases unmatched to any gene: 6. CDR1 SGHVS and CDR2 FQNEAQ come from the germline V gene. The CDR3 loop reads CASSLAPAGRTDTQYF. CDR3 nucleotide sequence: TGTGCCAGCAGCTTAGCCCCAGCGGGAAGAACAGATACGCAGTATTTT.

Turning to this clone: Sequence at one end of the junction differs from germline and may be a read error. The chain has TRBV15 and TRBJ1-4, with 7 bases identical to TRBD1. The germline V gene encodes CDR1 LNHNV and CDR2 YYDKDF (reference sequence). The CDR3 has 15 amino acids. The CDR3 sequence is CATSRDQGGNEKLFF. CDR3 DNA sequence: TGTGCCACCAGCAGAGATCAAGGGGGCAATGAGAAACTGTTTTTT.